These 10 T cell receptor beta chains came from one sample sequenced in a study of blood T cell repertoires in COVID-19. This table comes from immunoSEQ multiplex PCR, and its TCRdb copy is limited to in-frame clones, with some not included. The sample yields over 55,000 clones, approximately 85% seen once. Material for sequencing was peripheral blood. Receptor source: a man in his fifties or sixties with acute or convalescent COVID-19.

The rearrangement uses TRBV21-1 and TRBJ2-7; the table's TRBD1 call for D was not verified on the DNA. TRBV21-1 is assigned pseudogene status. This CDR3 has 16 amino acids. The CDR3 here is CASSKDDWDREYEQYV. The CDR3 DNA reads TGTGCCAGCAGCAAAGATGATTGGGACAGGGAATATGAGCAGTACGTC.

The chain recombines TRBV6-4 with TRBJ2-3; TRBD2 aligns across 11 bases. Germline V gene sequence: CDR1 MRHNA, CDR2 SNTAGT. V was clipped by 7 bases and J by 3 bases; unmatched bases: 9. This CDR3 spans 16 amino acids. CDR3 residues: CASTRGSGGATDTQYF. The CDR3 bases are TGTGCCAGCACCAGGGGTAGCGGGGGGGCGACAGATACGCAGTATTTT.

The chain joins TRBV24-1 to TRBJ2-3; 9 nucleotides agree with TRBD1. The J segment lost 6 bases and the V segment lost 3 bases, leaving 6 bases of the junction unmatched. The CDR3 runs 15 residues. Germline V gene data show CDR1 as KGHDR and CDR2 as SFDVKD. CDR3 sequence reads: CATSDRGQGRDTQYF. CDR3 in DNA: TGTGCCACCAGTGATCGCGGACAGGGGAGGGATACGCAGTATTTT.

This chain links TRBV29-1 with TRBJ2-5; tentative D call: TRBD2 (5 bases). The V end lost 5 bases, the J end lost 8 bases, and 15 bases lay between the germline ends. The CDR3 consists of 12 residues. Germline-derived CDR1 and CDR2 are SQVTM and ANQGSEA. The CDR3 protein is CSVTEGADTQYF. The CDR3 DNA reads as TGCAGCGTTACCGAGGGCGCAGACACCCAGTACTTC. The full variable domain, completed using reference TRBV29-1 and TRBJ2-5, is SAVISQKPSRDICQRGTSLTIQCQVDSQVTMMFWYRQQPGQSLTLIATANQGSEATYESGFVIDKFPISRPNLTFSTLTVSNMSPEDSSIYLCSVTEGADTQYFGPGTRLLVL.

This chain uses TRBV18 with TRBJ1-1; D gene uncertain. Germline values: CDR1 KGHSH, CDR2 LQKENI. The CDR3 is 14 amino acids. Trimming took off 3 bases at V and 0 bases at J, with 8 bases between the two ends. CDR3 sequence reads: CASSPRSLNTEAFF. The CDR3 DNA is TGTGCCAGCTCACCCAGATCTCTGAACACTGAAGCTTTCTTT.

This rearrangement joins TRBV30 to TRBJ1-1; 9 positions match TRBD1. Germline values: CDR1 GTSNPN, CDR2 SVGIG (reference sequence). This CDR3 comprises 15 residues. J lost 2 bases, V lost 5 bases, and 9 bases had no gene match. The DNA for the CDR3 is TGTGCCTGGGAATACAGGGGGCTTGGAAACACTGAAGCTTTCTTT. It yields the protein CAWEYRGLGNTEAFF.

V and J are TRBV18 and TRBJ1-1; 8 nucleotides align to TRBD1. With V trimmed by 8 bases and J by 1 base, 3 bases remained unmatched. The germline CDR1 and CDR2 sequences are KGHSH and LQKENI. The CDR3 contains 13 residues. The CDR3 DNA follows: TGTGCCAGCGCCGGACAGGGGAACACTGAAGCTTTCTTT. Residues: CASAGQGNTEAFF.

V is TRBV25-1 and J is TRBJ2-1; 8 nucleotides match TRBD1. Germline V gene sequence: CDR1 MGHDK, CDR2 SYGVNS. This CDR3 contains 16 residues. Trimming at V came to 0 bases and at J to 5 bases, leaving 6 bases not matched to a gene. The CDR3 bases are TGTGCCAGCAGTGAATATCCCCAGGGGGCGAACAATGAGCAGTTCTTC. Amino acid sequence: CASSEYPQGANNEQFF.

The J gene is TRBJ1-2, the V gene TRBV24-1; 7 bases are shared with TRBD1. The junction had 1 base not matched to a gene; V was cut back by 3 bases and J by 4 bases. The CDR3 is 13 amino acids. Germline V gene lookup returns CDR1 KGHDR and CDR2 SFDVKD. The chain's CDR3 is CATSDTGAYGYTF. The CDR3 coding sequence is TGTGCCACCAGTGATACAGGGGCCTATGGCTACACCTTC.

The chain employs TRBV10-2 and TRBJ1-5; 7 bases are a match to TRBD1. The ends lost 2 bases at V and 1 base at J; junction bases unmatched: 2. The CDR3 is 15 residues long. Germline CDR1 is WSHSY and CDR2 is SAAADI. The CDR3 bases are TGCGCCAGCAGTGAGAAGGGACAGAGCAATCAGCCCCAGCATTTT. Translated: CASSEKGQSNQPQHF.